The present T cell receptor (beta chain) was sequenced within a study of naive and memory T cell subsets. Cells stained for CD3, CD4, CD8, CD45RA, CD27 and viability were sorted into four CD45RA/CD27 subsets. This clonotype was observed a handful of times. Its specificity is unknown. Study observations and caveats: Over 85% of naive TCR sequences appeared only once after error correction, unlike memory subsets.

Trimming took off 1 base at V and 1 base at J, with 11 bases between the two ends. From germline, CDR1 is KGHDR and CDR2 SFDVKD. The CDR3 length is 16 residues. Two oligonucleotides, mixed equimolar, formed the beta constant-region primer covering TRBC1 and TRBC2. The cDNA 3' end received a ligated single-stranded oligonucleotide carrying the SP2 primer and a 12-nucleotide UMI. One entry per CDR3 protein results from TCRdb running MiXCR on the UMI-ligation and nested PCR reads. The table has 120,000 to 150,000 distinct CDR3 sequences, about a sixth seen once. Sequencing used naive CD4+ T cells from blood. The V and J genes are TRBV24-1 and TRBJ2-3; TRBD1 is a possible D gene (6 bases). The sequence came from a human donor in good health. DNA for the CDR3: TGTGCCACCAGTGATTTTTCGGGACAAGGCACAGATACGCAGTATTTT. This encodes CATSDFSGQGTDTQYF.